The present TCR beta chain was sequenced within a study of response to subunit inactivated influenza vaccine. This clonotype appeared a few times. Each CDR3 protein is one row after TCRdb ran MiXCR on the RT-PCR reads. The sample includes 500,000 or so distinct CDR3 sequences, 16% of them seen just once. The CDR3 totals 16 residues. Germline lookup yields CDR1 MDHEN and CDR2 SYDVKM. Trimming cost V 4 bases and J 1 base, with 14 bases left between them. The V gene is TRBV28, the J gene TRBJ1-5; D may be TRBD1 (6 bases). The receptor was isolated from a man between 50 and 69 years old who received an inactivated influenza vaccine. The source was CD4+ T cells sorted from PBMCs, collected roughly 24 months after vaccination. The CDR3 is CASSSQTGPSNQPQHF. The CDR3 bases are TGTGCCAGCAGTTCTCAGACAGGTCCCAGCAATCAGCCCCAGCATTTT.